Given below is one T cell receptor beta chain in context. The antigen is undetermined. They built TCR cDNA with 5'RACE template switching, a step that put in a universal primer site and UMIs. Each CDR3 protein is one row after TCRdb ran MiXCR on the 5' RACE reads. The sample holds approximately 450,000 distinct CDR3 sequences, about 17% seen once. Germline V gene lookup returns CDR1 MDHEN and CDR2 SYDVKM. V lost 2 bases and J 9 bases, leaving 14 bases between the germline ends. The CDR3 spans 14 residues. The sample is drawn from a study of T cells after yellow fever vaccination. Study-level information: SMART-Seq v4 Ultra Low Input served to prepare low-cell-number fractions. Regarding the study as a whole: Re-detected after boosting: most primary clones, 96% of CD4 and under 90% of CD8.

The origin of this receptor is a man between 18 and 29 years old who received the YFV17D yellow fever vaccine. V gene TRBV28 combines with J gene TRBJ2-1; possibly TRBD2 for D (6 bases). The sample in question was PBMCs, obtained before the yellow fever booster vaccination. In DNA form, the CDR3 reads TGTGCCAGCAGTTTAGGGTCTAGCGTTGGTGAGCAGTTCTTC. This codes for CASSLGSSVGEQFF.